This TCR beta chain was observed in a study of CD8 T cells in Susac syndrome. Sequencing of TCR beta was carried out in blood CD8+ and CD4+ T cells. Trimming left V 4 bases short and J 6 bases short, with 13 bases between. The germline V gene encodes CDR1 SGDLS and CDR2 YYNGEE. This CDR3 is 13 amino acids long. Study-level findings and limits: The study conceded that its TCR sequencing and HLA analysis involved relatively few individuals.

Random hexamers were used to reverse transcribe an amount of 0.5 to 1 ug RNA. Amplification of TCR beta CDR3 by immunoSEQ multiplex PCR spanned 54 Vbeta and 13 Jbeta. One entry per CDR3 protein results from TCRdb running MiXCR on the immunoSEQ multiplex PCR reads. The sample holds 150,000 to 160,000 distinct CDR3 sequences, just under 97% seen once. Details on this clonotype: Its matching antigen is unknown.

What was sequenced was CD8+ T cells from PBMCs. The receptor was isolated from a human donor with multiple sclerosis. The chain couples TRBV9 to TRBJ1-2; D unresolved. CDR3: CASSPKRADGYTF. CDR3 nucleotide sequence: TGTGCCAGCAGCCCCAAGCGGGCAGATGGCTACACCTTC.